This T cell receptor (beta chain) was retrieved from a study of blood T cell repertoires in COVID-19. Whole-study context: Sites across the United States, Italy and Spain contributed samples from acute and convalescent COVID-19.

This clone was recorded a few times. This CDR3 has 14 residues. Trimming removed 3 bases from V and 5 bases from J, with 11 bases in between. Germline CDR1 and CDR2: SGHTA and FQGTGA. Patients from Seattle were sampled longitudinally, starting during active infection. Under the authors' procedure: It was from reference gene primer amplification that nucleated cell counts were estimated. The repertoire was sequenced with immunoSEQ multiplex PCR; TCRdb's copy has only in-frame clones and lacks some. Clone size and V and J calls were adopted from that table, with D and trimming inferred from the DNA. Among approximately 160,000 clones listed, 80% to 90% were seen once.

This clonotype was sampled from a woman in her sixties or seventies with COVID-19, enrolled during active disease. V usage is TRBV7-3 and J usage is TRBJ2-1, with D perhaps matching TRBD2 (6 bases). The sequenced sample consisted of peripheral blood. The CDR3, as DNA: TGTGCCAGCAGCTTCGGGACTGCTAACAATGAGCAGTTCTTC. This translates into CASSFGTANNEQFF.